The 19 T cell receptor beta chains presented below share a single source sample, sequenced in a study of blood T cells in healthy people across ages. Then a second PCR, running about 6 to 11 cycles, was carried out with a sample-barcoded 5' primer and a J-beta primer mix. Via MiXCR, TCRdb re-called the 5' RACE reads, giving one row per CDR3 protein. The table shows some 780,000 distinct CDR3 sequences, with 56% occurring only once. Sequencing was done on a sample of blood. The receptors originated from a man aged 35-49 years in good health.

The chain links TRBV3-1 to TRBJ1-5, with TRBD1 matching over 12 bases. V dropped 3 bases and J dropped 1; count of bases not matched to a gene: 10. The V gene's germline CDR1 is LGHDT and CDR2 YNNKEL (reference sequence). This CDR3 region has 19 residues. The DNA of the CDR3 is TGTGCCAGCAGCCAGACCGGGACAGGGGGCATAGGGAGCAATCAGCCCCAGCATTTT. This translates into CASSQTGTGGIGSNQPQHF.

This clonotype was recorded a few times. The J gene is TRBJ1-4, the V gene TRBV7-2; D might be TRBD1 (5 bases). The germline V and J ends were trimmed by 6 bases and 7 bases, with 12 bases remaining between them. CDR1 is SGHTA and CDR2 is FQGNSA in the germline V gene. The CDR3 totals 13 residues. CDR3 region: CASSLVGREKLFF. DNA of the CDR3: TGTGCCAGCAGTCTAGTGGGACGTGAAAAACTGTTTTTT. Full variable domain (rest looked up from reference TRBV7-2 and TRBJ1-4): GAGVSQSPSNKVTEKGKDVELRCDPISGHTALYWYRQSLGQGLEFLIYFQGNSAPDKSGLPSDRFSAERTGGSVSTLTIQRTQQEDSAVYLCASSLVGREKLFFGSGTQLSVL.

This clonotype was seen a single time. This chain uses TRBV12-3 or TRBV12-4 with TRBJ2-3; D unresolved. This CDR3 region has 12 residues. Trimming shortened V by 6 bases and J by 7 bases, and 11 bases separated the two germline ends. The CDR3 bases are TGTGCCAGCAGACCCGATAGGCATACGCAGTATTTT. It yields the protein CASRPDRHTQYF.

The chain links TRBV6-5 to TRBJ2-4, with D perhaps matching TRBD2 (5 bases). The end of the DNA is better explained by TRBJ2-7, so the J call may be wrong. Germline V gene data show CDR1 as MNHEY and CDR2 as SVGAGI. The CDR3 is 14 amino acids. This CDR3 reads CASRSWLPGDEQYF. The CDR3 bases are TGTGCCAGCAGGTCTTGGCTACCCGGGGACGAGCAGTACTTC.

This clonotype has more than one count but fewer than ten. J is TRBJ1-2 and V is TRBV12-3 or TRBV12-4, with D unresolved. This CDR3 contains 14 residues. The V gene lost 0 bases and the J gene lost 4 bases, with 9 bases spanning the gap. CDR3 nucleotide sequence: TGTGCCAGCAGTTTAGCGGGTTGGGGCTATGGCTACACCTTC. This sequence encodes CASSLAGWGYGYTF.

The V gene is TRBV7-9, the J gene TRBJ2-7; 14 bases map to TRBD2. Germline CDR1 reads SEHNR; CDR2 reads FQNEAQ (reference sequence). CDR3 length equals 19 residues. Trimming took 5 bases from V and 1 from J; bases not matched to a gene: 13. The CDR3 loop reads CASSEQGLAGAIWSYEQYF. The CDR3 DNA reads as TGTGCCAGCAGCGAGCAGGGACTAGCGGGGGCGATCTGGTCCTACGAGCAGTACTTC.

Points on this clonotype: The junction does not match germline at one end; this may be a read error. This chain links TRBV2 with TRBJ2-1, with D uncertain. Germline V lookup: CDR1 SNHLY, CDR2 FYNNEI. The CDR3 runs 14 residues. CDR3 sequence (DNA): TGTGCCAGCAGTGTATCCGTAACAGCCAATGGGCAGTTCTTC. Translated: CASSVSVTANGQFF.

This clonotype was counted at least ten times. This CDR3 reads CSVGDRDRGYTF. The CDR3 DNA reads TGCAGCGTTGGGGACAGGGACCGGGGCTACACCTTC. The chain carries TRBV29-1 and TRBJ1-2, with TRBD1 matching 9 bases. J gave up 8 bases and V 4 bases, and 5 bases lay outside the gene matches. The CDR3 totals 12 residues. From germline, CDR1 is SQVTM and CDR2 ANQGSEA.

This clonotype was detected only a few times. The chain couples TRBV28 to TRBJ2-5, with unresolved D. Per germline, CDR1 MDHEN and CDR2 SYDVKM. The CDR3 totals 14 residues. Deletions cut 7 bases from V and 1 base from J, with 13 bases between. CDR3 sequence reads: CASTVLRGQETQYF. DNA of the CDR3: TGTGCCAGCACTGTTCTCCGAGGCCAAGAGACCCAGTACTTC. Complete variable domain (other parts from reference TRBV28 and TRBJ2-5): DVKVTQSSRYLVKRTGEKVFLECVQDMDHENMFWYRQDPGLGLRLIYFSYDVKMKEKGDIPEGYSVSREKKERFSLILESASTNQTSMYLCASTVLRGQETQYFGPGTRLLVL.

This clonotype was recorded at least ten times. This sequence joins TRBV7-2 and TRBJ2-5; 8 nucleotides agree with TRBD1. Germline V gene sequence: CDR1 SGHTA, CDR2 FQGNSA. V was pared by 4 bases and J by 5 bases, with 3 bases of the junction left unmatched. The CDR3 covers 13 residues. The CDR3 sequence: CASSSWTGETQYF. CDR3 DNA: TGTGCCAGCAGCTCATGGACAGGGGAGACCCAGTACTTC.

This clonotype was seen only a few times. A read error may explain this, as a much larger clone is one base away. V is TRBV27 and J is TRBJ2-5; unclear D gene. The J call may be mistaken, given a closer DNA end match to TRBJ2-7. The CDR3 runs to 11 residues. Germline V gene sequence: CDR1 MNHEY, CDR2 SMNVEV (reference sequence). CDR3 coding DNA: TGTGCCAGCAGTTCCTGGGGCGAGCAGTACTTC. This sequence encodes CASSSWGEQYF.

CDR3 residues: CASSHRGPGANVLTF. Written as DNA, the CDR3 is TGTGCCAGCAGTCACAGGGGGCCTGGGGCCAACGTCCTGACTTTC. This chain joins TRBV5-6 and TRBJ2-6; 9 nucleotides agree with TRBD1. This CDR3 spans 15 amino acids. V lost 5 bases, J lost 2 bases, and 2 bases stayed unmatched. The germline V gene encodes CDR1 SGHDT and CDR2 YYEEEE.

This chain connects TRBV13 to TRBJ1-5; a weak D match, TRBD1 (6 bases). This CDR3 contains 16 residues. CDR1 and CDR2 (germline): PRHDT, FYEKMQ (reference sequence). V dropped 0 bases and J dropped 6 bases, with 15 bases sitting between them. The CDR3 DNA sequence: TGTGCCAGCAGCTTAGGACAGGGAGTGTTTAGTCAGCCCCAGCATTTT. Translating it yields CASSLGQGVFSQPQHF.

The V call is TRBV3-1, the J call TRBJ1-6; D unclear. CDR1 is LGHDT and CDR2 is YNNKEL in the germline V gene (reference sequence). Trimming stripped 4 bases from V and 9 bases from J, with 10 bases between. The length of the CDR3 is 13 residues. CDR3 nucleotide sequence: TGTGCCAGCAGCCCGCTCGAAGGTTCACCCCTCCACTTT. It codes for CASSPLEGSPLHF.

The chain recombines TRBV6-5 with TRBJ2-7, with 9 positions matching TRBD1. This CDR3 has 15 residues. Losses at the gene ends were 4 bases for V and 1 base for J; bases not matched to a gene: 5. Germline values: CDR1 MNHEY, CDR2 SVGAGI. The CDR3 spells CASSSDGTGSYEQYF. CDR3 in DNA: TGTGCCAGCAGTTCGGACGGGACAGGGTCCTACGAGCAGTACTTC.

The V call is TRBV6-1, the J call TRBJ2-3; TRBD1 is a possible D gene (7 bases). The CDR3 runs 13 residues. Germline loops: CDR1 MNHNS, CDR2 SASEGT. V shed 8 bases and J shed 6 bases, with 15 bases lying between them. The CDR3 reads CASRRGPVDTQYF. CDR3 coding DNA: TGTGCCAGCCGGAGGGGGCCGGTGGATACGCAGTATTTT.

The chain joins TRBV27 to TRBJ2-7, with TRBD1 as a possible D gene (8 bases). Trimming removed 5 bases from V and 1 base from J, with 15 bases in between. There are 15 residues in the CDR3. Per the germline V gene, CDR1 is MNHEY and CDR2 is SMNVEV (reference sequence). CDR3 nucleotide sequence: TGTGCCAGCAGTCCTCACAGGGGGGGGTCCTACGAGCAGTACTTC. It codes for CASSPHRGGSYEQYF.

The genes are TRBV12-3 or TRBV12-4 and TRBJ2-7; D ambiguous. The CDR3 is made up of 15 amino acids. Trimming left V 1 base short and J 7 bases short, with 17 bases between. The CDR3 DNA is TGTGCCAGCAGTTTAGTTGGACGGAATATCAATGAGCAGTACTTC. It translates to CASSLVGRNINEQYF.

There are a few counts of this clonotype. V usage is TRBV4-2 and J usage is TRBJ1-1; possibly TRBD1 for D (5 bases). CDR3 length equals 14 residues. Deletions cut 3 bases from V and 10 bases from J, with 18 bases between. Germline loops: CDR1 LGHNA, CDR2 YNFKEQ. The CDR3 DNA reads as TGTGCCAGCAGCCAGGGGGAACAGAAGAGTAGAGCTTTCTTT. It is translated as CASSQGEQKSRAFF.